This TCR beta chain was documented in a study of blood T cells in healthy people across ages. A J-beta primer mix and a sample-barcoded 5' primer were used in a second PCR of about 7 to 12 cycles. TCRdb ran MiXCR on the 5' RACE reads and lists one entry per CDR3 protein. The data hold 1.5 million to 2 million distinct CDR3 sequences, with 28% observed a single time. This clonotype showed up just a few times. Sequenced input: blood. This TCR derives from a woman aged 25 to 39 in good health.

The CDR3 nucleotides read TGTGCCACCAGCAGAGGGGTCCAGCTCACAGATACGCAGTATTTT. As protein: CATSRGVQLTDTQYF. This chain links TRBV15 with TRBJ2-3; no definite D call. The CDR3 covers 15 residues. Trimming cost V 1 base and J 2 bases, with 10 bases left between them. The germline V gene encodes CDR1 LNHNV and CDR2 YYDKDF (reference sequence).